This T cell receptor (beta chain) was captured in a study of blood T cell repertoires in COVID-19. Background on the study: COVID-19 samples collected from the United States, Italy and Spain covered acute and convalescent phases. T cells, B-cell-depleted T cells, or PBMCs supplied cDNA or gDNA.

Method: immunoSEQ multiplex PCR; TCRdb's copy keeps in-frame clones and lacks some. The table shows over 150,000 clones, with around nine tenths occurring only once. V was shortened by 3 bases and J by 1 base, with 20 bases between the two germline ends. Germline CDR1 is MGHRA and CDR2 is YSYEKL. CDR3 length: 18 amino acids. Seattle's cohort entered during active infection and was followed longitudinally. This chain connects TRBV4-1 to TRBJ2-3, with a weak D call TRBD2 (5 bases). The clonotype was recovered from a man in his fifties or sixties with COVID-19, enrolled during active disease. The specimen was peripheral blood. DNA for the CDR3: TGCGCCAGCAGCCAGAAGCCTTCCGGGGTAGGTCGCACAGATACGCAGTATTTT. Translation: CASSQKPSGVGRTDTQYF.